This T cell receptor beta chain derives from a study of blood T cells in healthy people across ages. CDR3 length: 15 amino acids. In germline, CDR1 is SGHTA, CDR2 FQGNSA. The junction had 3 bases not matched to a gene; V was cut back by 2 bases and J by 4 bases. Sample-barcoded 5' priming and a J-beta primer mix drove a second PCR of about 7 to 11 cycles. MiXCR, applied by TCRdb to the 5' RACE reads, yields one record per CDR3 protein. The table has about 680,000 distinct CDR3 sequences, approximately 50% seen once. The chain combines TRBV7-2 with TRBJ2-3; TRBD2 agrees at 10 bases. The clonotype was recovered from an older woman in good health. The specimen was blood. The chain's CDR3 is CASSLPSGSSDTQYF. DNA for the CDR3: TGTGCCAGCAGCTTACCTAGCGGGAGCTCAGATACGCAGTATTTT. Variable domain in full (rest from reference TRBV7-2 and TRBJ2-3): GAGVSQSPSNKVTEKGKDVELRCDPISGHTALYWYRQSLGQGLEFLIYFQGNSAPDKSGLPSDRFSAERTGGSVSTLTIQRTQQEDSAVYLCASSLPSGSSDTQYFGPGTRLTVL.